These 30 T cell receptor beta chains originate from one sample sequenced in a study of blood T cell repertoires in COVID-19 (TCRdb year 2020). The library was made by the immunoSEQ multiplex PCR assay. This is the immuneACCESS table as TCRdb keeps it, with only in-frame sequences that have V and J called. A part of the clones is gone; compared with another copy, unresolved V genes explain less than half, and the rest is unexplained. This sample comprises a few hundred thousand clones, 91% of them detected only once. Just over 2.5% of the sample is held by the ten biggest clonotypes. The sample consisted of peripheral blood. All receptors derive from a person aged 18 to 35 with COVID-19, enrolled during active disease.

The gene calls are TRBV21-1 and TRBJ1-3. TRBV21-1 is an annotated pseudogene. This CDR3 is 16 amino acids long. The chain's CDR3 is CASTTRRSHFGNTIYF. DNA of the CDR3: TGTGCCTCAACGACGCGGAGGTCCCATTTTGGAAACACCATATATTTT.

The J gene is TRBJ1-2, the V gene TRBV6-2 or TRBV6-3; 7 nucleotides agree with TRBD1. The CDR3 totals 14 residues. J lost 5 bases, V lost 6 bases, and 9 bases had no gene match. Germline CDR1 is MNHEY and CDR2 is SVGEGT. The CDR3 spells CASSGSGTAYGYTF. CDR3 bases: TGTGCCAGCAGCGGCTCCGGGACAGCTTATGGCTACACCTTC.

The chain uses TRBV14 and TRBJ1-1, with D hard to call. The germline V gene encodes CDR1 SGHDN and CDR2 FVKESK. The CDR3 runs 13 residues. Trimming stripped 6 bases from V and 6 bases from J, with 14 bases between. The CDR3 here is CASRATRSAEAFF. CDR3 bases: TGTGCCAGCAGGGCTACTAGGAGCGCTGAAGCTTTCTTT.

The genes are TRBV4-1 and TRBJ1-6; D not certain. The CDR3 is 12 amino acids. V dropped 3 bases and J dropped 7 bases, with 4 bases sitting between them. Germline V gives CDR1 MGHRA, CDR2 YSYEKL. The CDR3: CASSQANSPLHF. Here the CDR3 DNA reads TGCGCCAGCAGCCAGGCAAATTCACCCCTCCACTTT.

This sequence joins TRBV6-2 or TRBV6-3 and TRBJ1-5; 7 bases are a match to TRBD1. The germline CDR1 and CDR2 sequences are MNHEY and SVGEGT. This CDR3 has 15 amino acids. V lost 6 bases to trimming and J lost 0 bases; unmatched junction nucleotides: 5. CDR3 in amino acids: CASSLDRFSNQPQHF. CDR3 DNA sequence: TGTGCCAGCAGCTTGGACAGGTTTAGCAATCAGCCCCAGCATTTT.

CDR3 amino acids: CASSESPGTGDTDGYTF. Here the CDR3 DNA reads TGTGCCAGCAGTGAAAGTCCAGGGACAGGGGATACAGATGGCTACACCTTC. The V call is TRBV25-1, the J call TRBJ1-2; 10 nucleotides align to TRBD1. CDR1 and CDR2 (germline): MGHDK, SYGVNS. V shed 2 bases and J 6 bases; nucleotides not matched to a gene: 12. The length of the CDR3 is 17 residues.

This chain connects TRBV5-5 to TRBJ2-1; 7 nucleotides align to TRBD2. With 4 bases clipped from V and 9 bases from J, the junction kept 4 bases outside the gene matches. CDR3 size: 12 residues. CDR1 and CDR2 from the germline V gene are SGHKS and YYEKEE (reference sequence). CDR3 coding DNA: TGTGCCAGCAGCCGACTAGCTGGTGAGCAGTTCTTC. It translates to CASSRLAGEQFF.

V is TRBV4-3 and J is TRBJ2-2; D is unresolved. The CDR3 is made up of 14 amino acids. V shed 3 bases and J shed 4 bases, with 9 bases lying between them. Germline loops: CDR1 LGHNA, CDR2 YSLEER. CDR3 region: CASSHTTRTGELFF. The CDR3 DNA is TGCGCCAGCAGCCATACTACCCGCACCGGGGAGCTGTTTTTT.

This chain uses TRBV3-1 (or the pseudogene TRBV3-2) with TRBJ2-2; 14 bases align to TRBD2. Unmatched junction bases numbered 8, after V lost 5 bases and J lost 6 bases. The germline gives CDR1 LGHDT, CDR2 YNNKEL (reference sequence). This CDR3 spans 17 amino acids. The CDR3 bases are TGTGCCAGCAGCTTAGGGACTAGCGGGAGTTATGCCGGGGAGCTGTTTTTT. It yields the protein CASSLGTSGSYAGELFF.

V usage is TRBV21-1 and J usage is TRBJ1-2; the table assigns TRBD1, which was not confirmed against the DNA. TRBV21-1 corresponds to a pseudogene. This CDR3 contains 16 residues. For the CDR3, the DNA is TGTGCCAGCAGCAAAGGCTCACAGGGGCCTTCATTTGGCTACACCTTC. Translated, it gives CASSKGSQGPSFGYTF.

The chain couples TRBV3-1 (or the pseudogene TRBV3-2) to TRBJ2-5; tentative D call: TRBD2 (5 bases). Germline CDR1 and CDR2: LGHDT and YNNKEL (reference sequence). The CDR3 spans 15 residues. V was clipped by 3 bases and J by 5 bases, with 16 bases between them. CDR3 residues: CASSHASPQAETQYF. CDR3 nucleotide sequence: TGTGCCAGCAGCCATGCTAGCCCTCAGGCGGAGACCCAGTACTTC.

The V call is TRBV10-3, the J call TRBJ1-1; 7 nucleotides match TRBD1. Germline V CDR1 and CDR2: ENHRY, SYGVKD. V gave up 2 bases and J gave up 0 bases; unmatched junction bases: 3. The CDR3 spans 15 residues. This chain's CDR3 is CAISERQGVNTEAFF. CDR3 nucleotide sequence: TGTGCCATCAGTGAGAGGCAGGGGGTGAACACTGAAGCTTTCTTT.

The J gene is TRBJ1-2, the V gene TRBV19; 7 nucleotides line up with TRBD1. V was pared by 6 bases and J by 6 bases, with 1 base of the junction left unmatched. The CDR3 loop spans 11 amino acids. Looked up from germline, CDR1 is LNHDA and CDR2 is SQIVND (reference sequence). In nucleotides, the CDR3 is TGTGCCAGTAGCACAGGGGATGGCTACACCTTC. It translates to CASSTGDGYTF. The whole variable domain, filled in from reference TRBV19 and TRBJ1-2, reads DGGITQSPKYLFRKEGQNVTLSCEQNLNHDAMYWYRQDPGQGLRLIYYSQIVNDFQKGDIAEGYSVSREKKESFPLTVTSAQKNPTAFYLCASSTGDGYTFGSGTRLTVV.

The chain couples TRBV7-9 to TRBJ2-7; perhaps TRBD2 as D (6 bases). CDR3 length: 16 residues. Deletions cut 1 base from V and 0 bases from J, with 13 bases between. The germline V gene encodes CDR1 SEHNR and CDR2 FQNEAQ (reference sequence). CDR3: CASSLVWGGSSYEQYF. In DNA, the CDR3 is TGTGCCAGCAGCTTAGTTTGGGGAGGTAGCTCCTACGAGCAGTACTTC.

This chain uses TRBV29-1 with TRBJ2-7; 7 bases line up with TRBD2. V gave up 4 bases and J gave up 5 bases; unmatched junction bases: 11. CDR3 length equals 14 residues. The germline gives CDR1 SQVTM, CDR2 ANQGSEA. CDR3 bases: TGCAGCGTTGTTCTTATTGGGAGGGGCCACGAGCAGTACTTC. Protein product: CSVVLIGRGHEQYF.

Only one count was recorded for this clone. The gene calls are TRBV6-4 and TRBJ2-3; TRBD2 matches 10 bases. Germline trimming cut 5 bases from V and 2 bases from J; bases unmatched to any gene: 4. Germline CDR1 and CDR2: MRHNA and SNTAGT. The CDR3 loop spans 15 amino acids. Written as DNA, the CDR3 is TGTGCCAGCAGTCTTCTAGCGGGAGACACAGATACGCAGTATTTT. Protein product: CASSLLAGDTDTQYF.

This chain links TRBV6-6 with TRBJ2-4; maybe TRBD1 (5 bases). Trimming left V 2 bases short and J 9 bases short, with 14 bases between. Looked up from germline, CDR1 is MNHNY and CDR2 is SVGAGI (reference sequence). This CDR3 is built from 14 residues. CDR3 DNA sequence: TGTGCCAGCAGTTACGGGCAGGGTACTGTCATTCAGTACTTC. Translated: CASSYGQGTVIQYF.

The chain recombines TRBV27 with TRBJ2-3; tentative D call: TRBD2 (5 bases). V was shortened by 7 bases and J by 2 bases, with 19 bases between the two germline ends. This CDR3 is 16 amino acids long. Germline V CDR1 and CDR2: MNHEY, SMNVEV (reference sequence). CDR3 bases: TGTGCCAGCACTTTGGGTGGAGCGGTTAACACAGATACGCAGTATTTT. Residues: CASTLGGAVNTDTQYF.

The J gene is TRBJ1-1, the V gene TRBV28, with TRBD1 matching over 8 bases. Losses at the gene ends were 7 bases for V and 11 bases for J; bases not matched to a gene: 15. The CDR3 length is 14 residues. The V gene's germline CDR1 is MDHEN and CDR2 SYDVKM. CDR3 region: CASTPPQDRVNAFF. The CDR3 DNA sequence: TGTGCCAGCACCCCCCCCCAGGACAGGGTGAATGCTTTCTTT.

V gene TRBV29-1 combines with J gene TRBJ2-7; 10 bases align to TRBD2. The length of the CDR3 is 13 residues. CDR1 is SQVTM, CDR2 ANQGSEA, per germline. With 3 bases clipped from V and 5 bases from J, the junction kept 4 bases outside the gene matches. For the CDR3, the DNA is TGCAGCGTTGACGCTAGCGGGAGCGACGAGCAGTACTTC. As protein: CSVDASGSDEQYF.

The chain carries TRBV20-1 and TRBJ2-7; a weak D match, TRBD2 (5 bases). The V end lost 6 bases, the J end lost 2 bases, and 8 bases lay between the germline ends. Germline V CDR1 and CDR2: DFQATT, SNEGSKA (reference sequence). This CDR3 is 11 amino acids long. The CDR3: CSADGTYEQYF. CDR3 sequence (DNA): TGCAGTGCGGACGGGACCTACGAGCAGTACTTC.

The chain links TRBV7-2 to TRBJ1-5; 9 nucleotides align to TRBD1. Per the germline V gene, CDR1 is SGHTA and CDR2 is FQGNSA. The trim removed 5 bases at V and 7 bases at J, leaving 9 bases unmatched. The CDR3 sequence is 15 residues long. CDR3 coding DNA: TGTGCCAGCAGCCCGGGACAGGGTTTTCGGCAGCCCCAGCATTTT. Its protein is CASSPGQGFRQPQHF.

The V and J genes are TRBV28 and TRBJ2-1, with D possibly TRBD2 on 6 matching bases. The V end lost 6 bases, the J end lost 4 bases, and 10 bases lay between the germline ends. CDR3 length: 13 amino acids. Germline values: CDR1 MDHEN, CDR2 SYDVKM. The CDR3 protein is CASRTTSYNEQFF. CDR3 DNA: TGTGCCAGCAGGACGACTAGTTACAATGAGCAGTTCTTC. Complete variable domain (other parts from reference TRBV28 and TRBJ2-1): DVKVTQSSRYLVKRTGEKVFLECVQDMDHENMFWYRQDPGLGLRLIYFSYDVKMKEKGDIPEGYSVSREKKERFSLILESASTNQTSMYLCASRTTSYNEQFFGPGTRLTVL.

As DNA, the CDR3 is TGCGCCAGCAGCCGTCAAACGGGAGAGACCCAGTACTTC. Translation gives CASSRQTGETQYF. The chain couples TRBV4-3 to TRBJ2-5; D gene ambiguous. From germline, CDR1 is LGHNA and CDR2 YSLEER. Trimming left V 4 bases short and J 4 bases short, with 10 bases between. There are 13 residues in the CDR3.

V and J are TRBV9 and TRBJ2-3; TRBD2 matches at 9 bases. The V gene end was trimmed by 4 bases and the J gene end by 2 bases; junction bases not matched to a gene: 2. The germline V gene encodes CDR1 SGDLS and CDR2 YYNGEE. The CDR3 is 14 amino acids. The CDR3 bases are TGTGCCAGCAGCAGGGGACTAGCCACAGATACGCAGTATTTT. This translates into CASSRGLATDTQYF. The variable domain in full, completed from reference TRBV9 and TRBJ2-3, reads DSGVTQTPKHLITATGQRVTLRCSPRSGDLSVYWYQQSLDQGLQFLIQYYNGEERAKGNILERFSAQQFPDLHSELNLSSLELGDSALYFCASSRGLATDTQYFGPGTRLTVL.

The J gene is TRBJ1-1, the V gene TRBV18; 7 nucleotides line up with TRBD1. The trim removed 3 bases at V and 1 base at J, leaving 2 bases unmatched. CDR1 is KGHSH and CDR2 is LQKENI in the germline V gene. This CDR3 region has 14 residues. For the CDR3, the DNA is TGTGCCAGCTCACCCGGACAGGCGAACACTGAAGCTTTCTTT. Protein sequence: CASSPGQANTEAFF. Together with reference TRBV18 and TRBJ1-1, the CDR3 gives the full variable domain: NAGVMQNPRHLVRRRGQEARLRCSPMKGHSHVYWYRQLPEEGLKFMVYLQKENIIDESGMPKERFSAEFPKEGPSILRIQQVVRGDSAAYFCASSPGQANTEAFFGQGTRLTVV.

This chain links TRBV7-2 with TRBJ1-1; 9 bases are shared with TRBD1. V was clipped by 1 base and J by 6 bases; unmatched bases: 3. The CDR3 runs to 14 residues. Germline CDR1 is SGHTA and CDR2 is FQGNSA. The CDR3 region is CASSLGTGVSEAFF. CDR3 DNA sequence: TGTGCCAGCAGCTTAGGGACAGGGGTTTCTGAAGCTTTCTTT.

The V call is TRBV29-1, the J call TRBJ2-7, with D possibly matching TRBD2 (6 bases). Germline assignment: CDR1 SQVTM and CDR2 ANQGSEA. The ends were cut back, 7 bases at V and 0 bases at J, with 10 bases in the middle. The CDR3 runs 12 residues. The CDR3 protein is CSGLGSSYEQYF. The CDR3, as DNA: TGCAGCGGACTAGGGAGCTCCTACGAGCAGTACTTC.

V gene TRBV5-6 combines with J gene TRBJ1-2; D not certain. The CDR3 loop spans 12 amino acids. Per germline, CDR1 SGHDT and CDR2 YYEEEE. V lost 2 bases and J lost 4, with 6 bases in between. Here the CDR3 reads CASSFTVYGYTF. CDR3 coding DNA: TGTGCCAGCAGCTTTACGGTCTATGGCTACACCTTC.

This chain uses TRBV28 with TRBJ2-3; a possible D gene is TRBD2 (6 bases). This CDR3 comprises 13 residues. The germline V gene encodes CDR1 MDHEN and CDR2 SYDVKM. The V end was cut by 4 bases, the J end by 3 bases, with 8 bases between. The CDR3 here is CASSWGRTDTQYF. The CDR3 bases are TGTGCCAGCAGTTGGGGGAGGACAGATACGCAGTATTTT.